These 10 T cell receptor beta chains were sequenced from one sample in a study of T cell responses to AZD1222 COVID-19 vaccine. Sequencing was performed with immunoSEQ multiplex PCR; in TCRdb, only in-frame clones are kept and a portion is missing. Counted here are under 85,000 clones, about nine tenths occurring once; the ten biggest clones make up about 22%. The specimen was peripheral blood, collected on day 0 of AZD1222 vaccination. The receptors come from an adult in good health.

The chain combines TRBV5-6 with TRBJ1-3; D might be TRBD1 (6 bases). CDR1 and CDR2 from the germline V gene are SGHDT and YYEEEE. This CDR3 has 16 residues. V dropped 4 bases and J dropped 0 bases, with 14 bases sitting between them. The CDR3 loop is CASSPGGARSGNTIYF. Written as DNA, the CDR3 is TGTGCCAGCAGCCCCGGGGGGGCCCGCTCTGGAAACACCATATATTTT.

For the CDR3, the DNA is TGTGCCACCAGCAGAGATCGCGGGGACGTGGCAAGGCAGCCCCAGCATTTT. It encodes CATSRDRGDVARQPQHF. The genes are TRBV15 and TRBJ1-5; the D gene is possibly TRBD1 (5 bases). Germline CDR1 LNHNV, CDR2 YYDKDF (reference sequence). The CDR3 spans 17 residues. Trimming pared 0 bases from V and 7 bases from J, leaving 19 bases between.

The chain joins TRBV25-1 to TRBJ1-2, with D hard to call. CDR1 is MGHDK, CDR2 SYGVNS, per germline. The CDR3 extends over 13 amino acids. V was clipped by 7 bases and J by 6 bases, with 15 bases between them. The CDR3 loop reads CASTQYGVDGYTF. The DNA for the CDR3 is TGTGCCAGCACCCAGTACGGGGTCGATGGCTACACCTTC.

The chain couples TRBV6-1 to TRBJ2-5; D not certain. This CDR3 spans 11 amino acids. V lost 3 bases to trimming and J lost 5 bases, with 4 bases between them. Germline-derived CDR1 and CDR2 are MNHNS and SASEGT. The CDR3, as DNA: TGTGCCAGCAGTGATCGGGAGACCCAGTACTTC. Its translation is CASSDRETQYF.

This rearrangement joins TRBV5-1 to TRBJ2-7, with 7 bases identical to TRBD2. This CDR3 is 13 amino acids long. Germline V lookup: CDR1 SGHRS, CDR2 YFSETQ. Trimming at V came to 2 bases and at J to 5 bases, leaving 4 bases not matched to a gene. The CDR3 DNA reads as TGCGCCAGCAGCTTAGGACTAGACCACGAGCAGTACTTC. Translated: CASSLGLDHEQYF. Using reference TRBV5-1 and TRBJ2-7 for the parts outside the CDR3, the full variable domain is KAGVTQTPRYLIKTRGQQVTLSCSPISGHRSVSWYQQTPGQGLQFLFEYFSETQRNKGNFPGRFSGRQFSNSRSEMNVSTLELGDSALYLCASSLGLDHEQYFGPGTRLTVT.

CDR3 protein: CASSPDLNYGYTF. In DNA, the CDR3 is TGTGCCAGCAGTCCCGACCTAAACTATGGCTACACCTTC. The chain carries TRBV28 and TRBJ1-2; D gene ambiguous. The CDR3 totals 13 residues. Germline assignment: CDR1 MDHEN and CDR2 SYDVKM. V was trimmed by 5 bases and J by 2 bases, leaving 9 bases between them.

V usage is TRBV5-6 and J usage is TRBJ1-3; no reliable D call. Deletions cut 0 bases from V and 2 bases from J, with 15 bases between. Looked up from germline, CDR1 is SGHDT and CDR2 is YYEEEE. The length of the CDR3 is 17 residues. The CDR3 nucleotides read TGTGCCAGCAGCTTGGTTCGCAGCACCTTCGCTGGAAACACCATATATTTT. This encodes CASSLVRSTFAGNTIYF. The full variable domain, its missing parts supplied by reference TRBV5-6 and TRBJ1-3, is DAGVTQSPTHLIKTRGQQVTLRCSPKSGHDTVSWYQQALGQGPQFIFQYYEEEERQRGNFPDRFSGHQFPNYSSELNVNALLLGDSALYLCASSLVRSTFAGNTIYFGEGSWLTVV.

This clone was seen only once. The rearrangement joins TRBV10-3 to TRBJ2-7; TRBD2 agrees at 12 bases. The CDR3 covers 16 residues. CDR1 and CDR2 from the germline V gene are ENHRY and SYGVKD. The V segment lost 8 bases and the J segment 2 bases; nucleotides outside the gene matches: 10. CDR3 bases: TGTGCCATCTTTTCTAGCGGGAGGGCCGCGGCCTACGAGCAGTACTTC. Translated, it gives CAIFSSGRAAAYEQYF.

The chain has TRBV7-6 and TRBJ1-2, with TRBD1 matching 7 bases. In germline, CDR1 is SGHVS, CDR2 FNYEAQ. V shed 6 bases and J 4 bases; nucleotides not matched to a gene: 17. This CDR3 spans 17 amino acids. CDR3 in amino acids: CASRQAGGGVIGYGYTF. The CDR3 nucleotides are TGTGCCAGCAGACAAGCAGGGGGTGGCGTGATCGGCTATGGCTACACCTTC.

The V gene is TRBV7-9, the J gene TRBJ2-3; D unclear. Trimming cost V 3 bases and J 2 bases, with 6 bases left between them. The length of the CDR3 is 13 residues. CDR1 SEHNR and CDR2 FQNEAQ come from the germline V gene (reference sequence). The CDR3, as DNA: TGTGCCAGCAGCTTGCTGAACACAGATACGCAGTATTTT. Its protein is CASSLLNTDTQYF.